This T cell receptor beta chain appears in the sequencing data of a study of patients and donors after allogeneic stem cell transplantation. MiXCR, run by TCRdb on the RT-PCR reads, gives a single entry per CDR3 protein. The sample has about 400,000 distinct CDR3 sequences; approximately 16% are singletons. This CDR3 is 18 amino acids long. From germline, CDR1 is SGDLS and CDR2 YYNGEE. V lost 0 bases, J lost 4 bases, and 10 bases stayed unmatched. V and J are TRBV9 and TRBJ2-5; 12 bases are shared with TRBD2. Sequencing was carried out using blood, either unsorted or a sorted T cell fraction (not recorded which). The sequence was obtained from a human donor who was either an allogeneic HSCT recipient or a stem cell or donor lymphocyte infusion donor (not recorded which). It is not recorded whose cells these are; they may come from a transplant donor. CDR3 residues: CASSVGPSSGRAGETQYF. Written as DNA, the CDR3 is TGTGCCAGCAGCGTAGGTCCCTCTAGCGGGAGGGCCGGAGAGACCCAGTACTTC.